This record looks at one T cell receptor beta chain sequence and its context. This entry comes from a study of cytomegalovirus exposure and HLA in healthy donors. Study-wide background: Sequencing of about 179 million T cells in an earlier analysis found some 100 million unique TCR beta sequences.

A multiplex PCR was run with 60 Vbeta primers and 13 Jbeta primers. The method was immunoSEQ multiplex PCR; TCRdb's version includes in-frame clones alone and lacks a portion of them. The sample holds approximately 210,000 clones, about 79% seen once. The CDR3 contains 16 residues. The germline V gene has CDR1 MDHEN and CDR2 SYDVKM. V shed 6 bases, J shed 4 bases, and the junction held 10 bases outside the gene matches. V and J are TRBV28 and TRBJ2-2; TRBD1 agrees at 8 bases. This TCR was sampled from a male donor in good health and CMV-seronegative. Sequencing was done on a sample of PBMCs. Here the CDR3 reads CASRTGQGGPTGELFF. CDR3 bases: TGTGCCAGCAGAACTGGACAGGGTGGCCCCACCGGGGAGCTGTTTTTT.